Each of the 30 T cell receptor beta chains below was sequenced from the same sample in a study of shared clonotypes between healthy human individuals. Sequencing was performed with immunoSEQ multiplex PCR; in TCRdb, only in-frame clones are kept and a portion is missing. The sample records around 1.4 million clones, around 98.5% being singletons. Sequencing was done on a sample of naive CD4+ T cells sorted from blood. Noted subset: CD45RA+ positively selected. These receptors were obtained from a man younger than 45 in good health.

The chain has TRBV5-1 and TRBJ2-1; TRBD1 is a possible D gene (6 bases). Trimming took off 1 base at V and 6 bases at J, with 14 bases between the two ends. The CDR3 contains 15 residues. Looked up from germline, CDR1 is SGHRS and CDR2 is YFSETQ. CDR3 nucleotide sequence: TGCGCCAGCAGCTTGATGGCAGGGGCGTCCAATGAGCAGTTCTTC. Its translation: CASSLMAGASNEQFF.

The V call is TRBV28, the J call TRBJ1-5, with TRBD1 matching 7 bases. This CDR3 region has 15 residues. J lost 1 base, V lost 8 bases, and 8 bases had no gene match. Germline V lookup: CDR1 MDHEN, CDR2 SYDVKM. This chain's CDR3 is CASGRQGLSNQPQHF. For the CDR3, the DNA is TGTGCCAGCGGACGACAGGGATTGAGCAATCAGCCCCAGCATTTT.

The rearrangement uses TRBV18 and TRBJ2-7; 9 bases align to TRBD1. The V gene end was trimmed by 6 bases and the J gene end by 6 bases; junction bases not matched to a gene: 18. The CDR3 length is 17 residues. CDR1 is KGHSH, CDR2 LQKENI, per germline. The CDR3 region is CASSRTPPGQGSGEQYF. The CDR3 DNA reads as TGTGCCAGCTCGCGCACCCCCCCGGGACAGGGCTCAGGCGAGCAGTACTTC.

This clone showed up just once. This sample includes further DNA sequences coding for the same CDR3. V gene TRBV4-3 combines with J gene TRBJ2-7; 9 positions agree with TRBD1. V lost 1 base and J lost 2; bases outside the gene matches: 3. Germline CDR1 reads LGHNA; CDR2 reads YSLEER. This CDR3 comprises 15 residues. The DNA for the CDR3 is TGCGCCAGCAGCCAAGGGGGACAGGGCCCCTACGAGCAGTACTTC. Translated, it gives CASSQGGQGPYEQYF.

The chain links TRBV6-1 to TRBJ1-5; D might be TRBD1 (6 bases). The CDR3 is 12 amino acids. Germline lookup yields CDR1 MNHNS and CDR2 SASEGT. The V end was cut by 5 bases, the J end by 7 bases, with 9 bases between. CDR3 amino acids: CASSPQGQPQHF. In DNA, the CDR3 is TGTGCCAGCAGTCCTCAGGGGCAGCCCCAGCATTTT.

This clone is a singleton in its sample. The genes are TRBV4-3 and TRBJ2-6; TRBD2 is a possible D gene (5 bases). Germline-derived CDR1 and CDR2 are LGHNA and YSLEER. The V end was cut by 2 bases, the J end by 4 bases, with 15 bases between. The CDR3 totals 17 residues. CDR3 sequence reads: CASSQSGIMSGANVLTF. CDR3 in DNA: TGCGCCAGCAGCCAATCCGGGATAATGTCGGGGGCCAACGTCCTGACTTTC.

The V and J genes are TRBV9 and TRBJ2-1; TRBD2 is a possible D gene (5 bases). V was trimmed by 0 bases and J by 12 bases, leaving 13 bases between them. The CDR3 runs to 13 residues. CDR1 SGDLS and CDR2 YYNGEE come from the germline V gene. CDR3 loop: CASSVEAAGGQFF. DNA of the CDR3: TGTGCCAGCAGCGTAGAAGCGGCTGGAGGGCAGTTCTTC. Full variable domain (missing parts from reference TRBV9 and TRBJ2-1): DSGVTQTPKHLITATGQRVTLRCSPRSGDLSVYWYQQSLDQGLQFLIQYYNGEERAKGNILERFSAQQFPDLHSELNLSSLELGDSALYFCASSVEAAGGQFFGPGTRLTVL.

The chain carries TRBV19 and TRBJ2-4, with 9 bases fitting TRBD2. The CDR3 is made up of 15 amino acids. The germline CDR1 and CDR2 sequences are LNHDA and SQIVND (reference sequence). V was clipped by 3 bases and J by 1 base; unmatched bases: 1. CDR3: CASSISGSAKNIQYF. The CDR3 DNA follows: TGTGCCAGTAGTATTAGCGGGAGTGCCAAAAACATTCAGTACTTC.

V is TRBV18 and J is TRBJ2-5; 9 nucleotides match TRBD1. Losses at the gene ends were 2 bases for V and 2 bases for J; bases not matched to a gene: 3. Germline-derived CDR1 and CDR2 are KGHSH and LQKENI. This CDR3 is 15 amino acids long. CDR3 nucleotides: TGTGCCAGCTCACCAGACAGGGGGTGGCAAGAGACCCAGTACTTC. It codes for CASSPDRGWQETQYF.

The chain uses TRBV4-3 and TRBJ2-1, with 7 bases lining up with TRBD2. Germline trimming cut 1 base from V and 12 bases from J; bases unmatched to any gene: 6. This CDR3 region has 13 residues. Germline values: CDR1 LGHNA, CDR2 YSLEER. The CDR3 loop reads CASSQAGASGQFF. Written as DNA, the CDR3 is TGCGCCAGCAGCCAAGCTGGGGCTAGCGGGCAGTTCTTC.

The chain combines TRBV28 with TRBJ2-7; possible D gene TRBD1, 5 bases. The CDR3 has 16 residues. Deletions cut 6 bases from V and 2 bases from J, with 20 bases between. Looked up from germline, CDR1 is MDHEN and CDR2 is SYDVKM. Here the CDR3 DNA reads TGTGCCAGCAGCCGTCCCGATTGGACACCAGCCTACGAGCAGTACTTC. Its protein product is CASSRPDWTPAYEQYF.

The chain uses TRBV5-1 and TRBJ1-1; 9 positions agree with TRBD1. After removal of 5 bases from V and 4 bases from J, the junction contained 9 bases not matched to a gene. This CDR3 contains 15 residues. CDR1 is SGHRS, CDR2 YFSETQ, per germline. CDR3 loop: CASRGTGGLFTEAFF. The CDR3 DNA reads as TGCGCCAGCAGAGGAACAGGGGGCCTTTTCACTGAAGCTTTCTTT.

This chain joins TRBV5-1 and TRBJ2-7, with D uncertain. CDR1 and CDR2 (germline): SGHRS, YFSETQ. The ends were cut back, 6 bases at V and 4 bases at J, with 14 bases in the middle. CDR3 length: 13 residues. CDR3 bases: TGCGCCAGCAACAGTGGATCCTCATACGAGCAGTACTTC. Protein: CASNSGSSYEQYF.

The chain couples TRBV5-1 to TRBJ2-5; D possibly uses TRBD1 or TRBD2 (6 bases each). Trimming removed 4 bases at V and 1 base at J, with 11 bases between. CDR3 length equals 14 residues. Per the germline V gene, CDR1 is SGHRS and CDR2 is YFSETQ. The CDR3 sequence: CASSPGAFQETQYF. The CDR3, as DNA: TGCGCCAGCAGCCCGGGGGCGTTCCAAGAGACCCAGTACTTC.

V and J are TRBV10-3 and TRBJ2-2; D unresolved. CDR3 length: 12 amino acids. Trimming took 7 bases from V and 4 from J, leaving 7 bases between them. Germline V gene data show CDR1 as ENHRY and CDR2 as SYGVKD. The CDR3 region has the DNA TGTGCCATCACGCGTCGCACCGGGGAGCTGTTTTTT. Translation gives CAITRRTGELFF.

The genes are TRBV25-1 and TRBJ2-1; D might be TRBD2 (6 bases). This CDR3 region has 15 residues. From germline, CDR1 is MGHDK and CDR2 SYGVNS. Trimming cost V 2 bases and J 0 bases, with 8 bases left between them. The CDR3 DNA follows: TGTGCCAGCAGTGAAATCGGGAGCTCCTACAATGAGCAGTTCTTC. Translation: CASSEIGSSYNEQFF.

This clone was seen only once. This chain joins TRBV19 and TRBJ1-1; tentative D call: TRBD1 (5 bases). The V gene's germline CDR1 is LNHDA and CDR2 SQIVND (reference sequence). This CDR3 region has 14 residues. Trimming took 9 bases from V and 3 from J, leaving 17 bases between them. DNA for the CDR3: TGTGCCAGCAGACTGGACACAAGATACACTGAAGCTTTCTTT. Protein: CASRLDTRYTEAFF.

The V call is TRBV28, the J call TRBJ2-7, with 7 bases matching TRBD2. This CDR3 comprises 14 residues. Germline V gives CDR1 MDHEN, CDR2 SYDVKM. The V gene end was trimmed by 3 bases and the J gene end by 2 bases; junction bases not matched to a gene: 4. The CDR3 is CASSFQGLPYEQYF. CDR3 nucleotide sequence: TGTGCCAGCAGTTTTCAGGGACTACCCTACGAGCAGTACTTC. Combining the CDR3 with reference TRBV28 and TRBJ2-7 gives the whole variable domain DVKVTQSSRYLVKRTGEKVFLECVQDMDHENMFWYRQDPGLGLRLIYFSYDVKMKEKGDIPEGYSVSREKKERFSLILESASTNQTSMYLCASSFQGLPYEQYFGPGTRLTVT.

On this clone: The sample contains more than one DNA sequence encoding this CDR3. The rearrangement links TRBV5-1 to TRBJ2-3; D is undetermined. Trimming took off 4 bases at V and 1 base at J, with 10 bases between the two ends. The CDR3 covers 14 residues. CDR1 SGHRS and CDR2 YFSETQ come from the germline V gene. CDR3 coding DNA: TGCGCCAGCAGCCCACGGACGGGCACAGATACGCAGTATTTT. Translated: CASSPRTGTDTQYF.

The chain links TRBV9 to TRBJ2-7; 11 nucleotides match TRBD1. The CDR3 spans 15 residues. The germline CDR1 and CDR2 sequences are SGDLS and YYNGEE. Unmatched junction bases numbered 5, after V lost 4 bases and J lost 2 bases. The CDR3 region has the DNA TGTGCCAGCAGCACCCAGGACAGGGGGCCCTACGAGCAGTACTTC. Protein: CASSTQDRGPYEQYF.

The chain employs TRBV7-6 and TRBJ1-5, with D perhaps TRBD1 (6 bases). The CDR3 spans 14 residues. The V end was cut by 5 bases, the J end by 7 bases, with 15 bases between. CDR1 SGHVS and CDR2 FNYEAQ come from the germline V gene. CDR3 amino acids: CASSLTGREQPQHF. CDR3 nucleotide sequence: TGTGCCAGCAGCCTTACAGGGCGCGAGCAGCCCCAGCATTTT.

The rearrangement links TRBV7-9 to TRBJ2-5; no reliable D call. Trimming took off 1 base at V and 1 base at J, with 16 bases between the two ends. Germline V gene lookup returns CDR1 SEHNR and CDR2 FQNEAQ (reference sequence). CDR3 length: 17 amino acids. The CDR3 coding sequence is TGTGCCAGCAGCTTAGGCCTCGGCGCCATTACCCAAGAGACCCAGTACTTC. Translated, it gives CASSLGLGAITQETQYF.

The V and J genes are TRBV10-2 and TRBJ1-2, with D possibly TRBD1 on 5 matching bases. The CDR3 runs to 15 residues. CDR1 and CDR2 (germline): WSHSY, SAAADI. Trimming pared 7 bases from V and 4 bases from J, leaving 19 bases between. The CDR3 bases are TGCGCCAGCACTCCGACAGCCCCTCCATCCTATGGCTACACCTTC. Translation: CASTPTAPPSYGYTF.

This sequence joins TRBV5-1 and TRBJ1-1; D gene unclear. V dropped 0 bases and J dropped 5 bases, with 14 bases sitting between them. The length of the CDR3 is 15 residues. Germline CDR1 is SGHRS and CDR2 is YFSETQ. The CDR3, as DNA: TGCGCCAGCAGCTTGGGGGAAACGGTAGGGACTGAAGCTTTCTTT. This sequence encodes CASSLGETVGTEAFF.

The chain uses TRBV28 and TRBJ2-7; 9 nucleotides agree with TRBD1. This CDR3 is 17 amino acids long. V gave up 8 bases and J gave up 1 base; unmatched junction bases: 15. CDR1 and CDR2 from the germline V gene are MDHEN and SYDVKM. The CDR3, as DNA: TGTGCCAGCCGAAGTTTAAGTCCTGGGACAGGGTCCTACGAGCAGTACTTC. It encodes CASRSLSPGTGSYEQYF.

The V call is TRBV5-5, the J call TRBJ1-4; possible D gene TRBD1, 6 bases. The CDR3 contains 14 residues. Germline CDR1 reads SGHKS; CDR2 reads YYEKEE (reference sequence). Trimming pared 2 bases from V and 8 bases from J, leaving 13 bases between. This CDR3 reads CASSFDRPREKLFF. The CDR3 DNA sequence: TGTGCCAGCAGCTTTGACAGGCCCCGCGAAAAACTGTTTTTT.

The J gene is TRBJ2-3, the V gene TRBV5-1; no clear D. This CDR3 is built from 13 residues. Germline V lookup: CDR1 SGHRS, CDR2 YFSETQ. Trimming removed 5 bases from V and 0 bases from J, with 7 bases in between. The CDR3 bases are TGCGCCAGCAGTTGGGCTAGCACAGATACGCAGTATTTT. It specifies CASSWASTDTQYF.

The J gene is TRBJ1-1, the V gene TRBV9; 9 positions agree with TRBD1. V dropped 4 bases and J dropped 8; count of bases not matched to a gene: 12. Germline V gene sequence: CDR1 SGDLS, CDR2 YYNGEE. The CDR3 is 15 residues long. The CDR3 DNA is TGTGCCAGCAGCCGTACGGGACAGGGTAATACAGAAGCTTTCTTT. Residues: CASSRTGQGNTEAFF.

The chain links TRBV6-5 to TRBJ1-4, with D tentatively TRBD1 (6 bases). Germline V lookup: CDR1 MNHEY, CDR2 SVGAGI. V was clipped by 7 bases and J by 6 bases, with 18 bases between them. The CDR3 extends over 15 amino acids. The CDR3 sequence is CASTQGFRPDEKLFF. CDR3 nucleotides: TGTGCCAGCACACAGGGATTCAGGCCAGATGAAAAACTGTTTTTT.

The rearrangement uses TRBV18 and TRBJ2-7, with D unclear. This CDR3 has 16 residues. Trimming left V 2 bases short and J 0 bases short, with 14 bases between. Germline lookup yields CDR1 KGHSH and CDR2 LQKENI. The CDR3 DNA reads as TGTGCCAGCTCACCAAGCTTTCCGGGTAGCTCCTACGAGCAGTACTTC. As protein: CASSPSFPGSSYEQYF.